This T cell receptor beta chain appears in the sequencing data of a study of blood T cell repertoires in COVID-19. The CDR3 is made up of 15 amino acids. In germline, CDR1 is MNHEY, CDR2 SVGEGT. The V end was cut by 0 bases, the J end by 4 bases, with 11 bases between. Here immunoSEQ multiplex PCR was the method, and the copy in TCRdb shows in-frame clones only, minus some. The sample consists of hundreds of thousands of clones, around 86% of them appearing once. This receptor was obtained from a man aged 25 to 40 who had recovered from COVID-19. Material for sequencing was PBMCs or T cells enriched from blood (not recorded which). V and J are TRBV6-2 or TRBV6-3 and TRBJ2-3; D remains ambiguous. The DNA of the CDR3 is TGTGCCAGCAGTTACTCAGGCGGTAATGCAGATACGCAGTATTTT. This sequence encodes CASSYSGGNADTQYF.